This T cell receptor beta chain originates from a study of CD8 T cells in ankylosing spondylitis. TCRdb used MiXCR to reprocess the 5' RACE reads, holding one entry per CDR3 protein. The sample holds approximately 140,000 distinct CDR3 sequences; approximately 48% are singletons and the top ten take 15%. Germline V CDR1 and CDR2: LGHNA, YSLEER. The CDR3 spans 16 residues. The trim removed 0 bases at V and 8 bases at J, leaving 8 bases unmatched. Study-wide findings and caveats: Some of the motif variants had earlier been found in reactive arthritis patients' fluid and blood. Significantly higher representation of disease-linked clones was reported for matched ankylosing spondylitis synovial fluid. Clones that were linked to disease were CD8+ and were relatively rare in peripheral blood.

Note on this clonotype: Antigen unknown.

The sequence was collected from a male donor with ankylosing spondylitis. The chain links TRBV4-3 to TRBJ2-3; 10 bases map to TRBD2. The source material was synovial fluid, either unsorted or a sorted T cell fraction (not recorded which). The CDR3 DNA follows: TGCGCCAGCAGCCAAGATCCTAGCGGGAGTTTAGGTACGCAGTATTTT. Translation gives CASSQDPSGSLGTQYF.